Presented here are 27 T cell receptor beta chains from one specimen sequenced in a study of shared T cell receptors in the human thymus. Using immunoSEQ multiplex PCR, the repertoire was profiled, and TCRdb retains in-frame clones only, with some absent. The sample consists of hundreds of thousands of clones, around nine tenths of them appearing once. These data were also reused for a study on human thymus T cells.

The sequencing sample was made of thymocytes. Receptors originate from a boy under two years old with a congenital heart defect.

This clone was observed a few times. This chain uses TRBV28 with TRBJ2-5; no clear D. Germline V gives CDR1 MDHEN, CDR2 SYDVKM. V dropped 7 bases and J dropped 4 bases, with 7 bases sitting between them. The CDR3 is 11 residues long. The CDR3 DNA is TGTGCCAGCAAAACCAGAGAGACCCAGTACTTC. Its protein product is CASKTRETQYF.

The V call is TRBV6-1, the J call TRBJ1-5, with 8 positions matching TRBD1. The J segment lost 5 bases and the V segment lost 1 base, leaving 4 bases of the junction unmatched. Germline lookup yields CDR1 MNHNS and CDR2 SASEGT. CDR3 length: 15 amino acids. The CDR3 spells CASSEVGQGHQPQHF. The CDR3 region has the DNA TGTGCCAGCAGTGAAGTTGGACAGGGACATCAGCCCCAGCATTTT.

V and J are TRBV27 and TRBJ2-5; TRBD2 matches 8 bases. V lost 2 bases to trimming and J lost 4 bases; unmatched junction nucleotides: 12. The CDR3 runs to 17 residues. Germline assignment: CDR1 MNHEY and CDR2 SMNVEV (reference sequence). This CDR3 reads CASSLGSSGIYRETQYF. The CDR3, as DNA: TGTGCCAGCAGTTTAGGTAGTAGCGGGATCTACCGAGAGACCCAGTACTTC.

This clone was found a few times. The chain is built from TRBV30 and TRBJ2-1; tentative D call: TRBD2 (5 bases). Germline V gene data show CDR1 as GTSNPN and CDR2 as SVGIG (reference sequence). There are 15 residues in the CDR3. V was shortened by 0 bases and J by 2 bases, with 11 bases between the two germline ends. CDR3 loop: CAWSVGAPAYNEQFF. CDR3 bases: TGTGCCTGGAGTGTGGGAGCCCCGGCCTACAATGAGCAGTTCTTC.

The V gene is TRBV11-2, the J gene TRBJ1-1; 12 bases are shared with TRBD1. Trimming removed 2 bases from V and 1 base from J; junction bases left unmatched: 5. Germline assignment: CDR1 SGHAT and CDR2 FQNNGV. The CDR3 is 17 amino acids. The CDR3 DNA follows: TGTGCCAGCAGCTTAAAGTGGGACAGGGGGCAGAACACTGAAGCTTTCTTT. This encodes CASSLKWDRGQNTEAFF.

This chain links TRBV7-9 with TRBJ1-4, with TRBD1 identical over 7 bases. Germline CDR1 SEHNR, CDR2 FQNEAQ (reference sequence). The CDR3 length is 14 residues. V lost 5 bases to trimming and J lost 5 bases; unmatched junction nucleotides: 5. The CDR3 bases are TGTGCCAGCAGCCTAACAGGGGCGAATGAAAAACTGTTTTTT. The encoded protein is CASSLTGANEKLFF.

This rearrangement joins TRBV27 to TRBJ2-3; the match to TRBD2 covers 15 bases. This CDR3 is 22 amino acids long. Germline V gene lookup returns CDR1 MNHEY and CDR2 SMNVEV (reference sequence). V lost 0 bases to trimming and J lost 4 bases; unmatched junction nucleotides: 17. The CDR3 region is CASSLSPTYGLAGGPRSDTQYF. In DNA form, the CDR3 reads TGTGCCAGCAGTTTATCGCCGACCTATGGACTAGCGGGAGGGCCGAGGTCAGATACGCAGTATTTT.

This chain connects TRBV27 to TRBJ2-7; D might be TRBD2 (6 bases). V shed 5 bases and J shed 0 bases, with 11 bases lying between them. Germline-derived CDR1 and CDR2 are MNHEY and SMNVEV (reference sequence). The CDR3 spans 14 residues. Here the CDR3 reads CASSQGLPSYEQYF. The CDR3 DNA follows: TGTGCCAGCAGTCAGGGACTGCCCTCCTACGAGCAGTACTTC.

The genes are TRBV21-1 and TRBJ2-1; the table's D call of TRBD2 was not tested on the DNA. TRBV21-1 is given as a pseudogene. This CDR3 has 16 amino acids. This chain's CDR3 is CASSKRTSGSINEQFF. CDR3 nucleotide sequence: TGTGCCAGCAGCAAAAGAACTAGCGGGAGTATAAATGAGCAGTTCTTC.

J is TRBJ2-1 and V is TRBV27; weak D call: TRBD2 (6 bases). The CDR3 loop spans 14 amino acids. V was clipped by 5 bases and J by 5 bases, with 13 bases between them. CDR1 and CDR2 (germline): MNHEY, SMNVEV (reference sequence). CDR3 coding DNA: TGTGCCAGCAGTCCGGGCGGGGAGAACAATGAGCAGTTCTTC. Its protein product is CASSPGGENNEQFF.

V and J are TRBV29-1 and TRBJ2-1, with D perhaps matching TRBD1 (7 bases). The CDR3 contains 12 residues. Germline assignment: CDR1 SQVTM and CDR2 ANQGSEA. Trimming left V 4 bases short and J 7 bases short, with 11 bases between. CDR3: CSVGPGGNEQFF. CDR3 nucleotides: TGCAGCGTTGGGCCAGGGGGGAATGAGCAGTTCTTC.

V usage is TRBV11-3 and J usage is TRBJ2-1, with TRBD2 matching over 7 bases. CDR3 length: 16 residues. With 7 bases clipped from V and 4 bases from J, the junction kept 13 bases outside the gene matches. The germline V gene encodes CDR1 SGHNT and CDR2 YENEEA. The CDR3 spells CASKTSDGGPYNEQFF. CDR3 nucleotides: TGTGCCAGCAAAACTAGCGACGGAGGCCCTTACAATGAGCAGTTCTTC.

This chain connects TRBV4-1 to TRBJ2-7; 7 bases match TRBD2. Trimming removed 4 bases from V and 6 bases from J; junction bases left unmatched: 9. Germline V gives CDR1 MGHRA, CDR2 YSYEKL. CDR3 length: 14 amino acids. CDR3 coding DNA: TGCGCCAGCAGCCGATACTCACTAGCGTCCGAGCAGTACTTC. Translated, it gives CASSRYSLASEQYF.

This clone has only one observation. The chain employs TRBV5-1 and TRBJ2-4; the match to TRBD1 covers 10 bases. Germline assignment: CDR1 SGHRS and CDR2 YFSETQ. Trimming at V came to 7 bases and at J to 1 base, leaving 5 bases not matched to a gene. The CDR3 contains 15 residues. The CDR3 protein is CASARTGGAKNIQYF. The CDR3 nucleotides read TGCGCCAGCGCCCGGACAGGGGGGGCCAAAAACATTCAGTACTTC. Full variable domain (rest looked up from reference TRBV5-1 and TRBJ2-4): KAGVTQTPRYLIKTRGQQVTLSCSPISGHRSVSWYQQTPGQGLQFLFEYFSETQRNKGNFPGRFSGRQFSNSRSEMNVSTLELGDSALYLCASARTGGAKNIQYFGAGTRLSVL.

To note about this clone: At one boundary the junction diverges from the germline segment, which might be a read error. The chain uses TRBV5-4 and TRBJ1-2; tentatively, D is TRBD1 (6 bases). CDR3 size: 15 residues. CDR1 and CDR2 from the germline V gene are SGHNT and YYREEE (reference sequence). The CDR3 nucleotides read TGTGCCAGCAGCTTGGCGGACAGTCGTAACTATGGCCACACCTTC. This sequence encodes CASSLADSRNYGHTF.

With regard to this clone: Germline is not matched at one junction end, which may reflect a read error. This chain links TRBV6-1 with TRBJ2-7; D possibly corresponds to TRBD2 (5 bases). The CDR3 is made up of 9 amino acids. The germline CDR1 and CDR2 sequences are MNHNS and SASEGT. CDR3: CASSGGSVF. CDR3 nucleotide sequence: TGTGCCAGCAGTGGTGGGAGCGTCTTC.

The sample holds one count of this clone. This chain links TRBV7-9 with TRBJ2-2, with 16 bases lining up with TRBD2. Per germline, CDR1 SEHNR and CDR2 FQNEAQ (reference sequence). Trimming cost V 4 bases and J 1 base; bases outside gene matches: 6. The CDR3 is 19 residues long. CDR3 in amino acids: CASSSGTSGRARNTGELFF. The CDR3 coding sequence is TGTGCCAGCAGCTCAGGGACTAGCGGGAGGGCCAGGAACACCGGGGAGCTGTTTTTT.

CDR3 in amino acids: CASSSTGGRNTEAFF. DNA for the CDR3: TGTGCCAGCAGCAGCACAGGGGGCAGGAACACTGAAGCTTTCTTT. The V gene is TRBV9, the J gene TRBJ1-1; 9 nucleotides line up with TRBD1. This CDR3 has 15 residues. From germline, CDR1 is SGDLS and CDR2 YYNGEE. Trimming removed 4 bases from V and 1 base from J; junction bases left unmatched: 5.

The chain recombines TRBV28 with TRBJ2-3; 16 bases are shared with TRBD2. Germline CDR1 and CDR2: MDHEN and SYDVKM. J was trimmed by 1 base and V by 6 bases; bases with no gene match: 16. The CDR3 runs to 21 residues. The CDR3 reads CASRPWGTSGREVWGTDTQYF. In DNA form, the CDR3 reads TGTGCCAGCAGACCATGGGGGACTAGCGGGAGGGAGGTTTGGGGCACAGATACGCAGTATTTT.

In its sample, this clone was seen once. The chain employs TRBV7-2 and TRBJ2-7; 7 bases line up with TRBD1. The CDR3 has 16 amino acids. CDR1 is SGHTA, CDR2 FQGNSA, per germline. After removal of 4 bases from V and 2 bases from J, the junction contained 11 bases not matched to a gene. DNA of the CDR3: TGTGCCAGCAGCTCTCCCGTGAGGGGGCCGACCTACGAGCAGTACTTC. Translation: CASSSPVRGPTYEQYF.

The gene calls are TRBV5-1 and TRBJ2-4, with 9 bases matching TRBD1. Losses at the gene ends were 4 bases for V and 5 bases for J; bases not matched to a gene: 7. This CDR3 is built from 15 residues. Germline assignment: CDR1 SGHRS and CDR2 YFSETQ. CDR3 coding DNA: TGCGCCAGCAGCGCCGGGACAGGGCCCCAAAACATTCAGTACTTC. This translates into CASSAGTGPQNIQYF.

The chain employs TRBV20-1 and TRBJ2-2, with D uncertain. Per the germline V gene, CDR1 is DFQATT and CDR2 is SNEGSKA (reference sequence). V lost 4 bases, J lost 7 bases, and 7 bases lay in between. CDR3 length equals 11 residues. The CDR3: CSAMFNGELFF. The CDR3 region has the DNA TGCAGTGCTATGTTTAACGGGGAGCTGTTTTTT.

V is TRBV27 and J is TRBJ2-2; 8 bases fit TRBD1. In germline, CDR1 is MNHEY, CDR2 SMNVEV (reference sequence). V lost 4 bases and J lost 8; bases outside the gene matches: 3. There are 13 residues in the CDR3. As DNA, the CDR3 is TGTGCCAGCAGTTCAACAGGGGGTGGGGAGCTGTTTTTT. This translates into CASSSTGGGELFF.

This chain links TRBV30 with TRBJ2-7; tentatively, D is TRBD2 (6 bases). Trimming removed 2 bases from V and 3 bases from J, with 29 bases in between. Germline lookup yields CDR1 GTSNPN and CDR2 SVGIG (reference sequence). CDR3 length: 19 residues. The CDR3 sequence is CAWSKGPSASAHGDYEQYF. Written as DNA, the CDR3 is TGTGCCTGGAGTAAGGGCCCCTCGGCTAGCGCACATGGAGACTACGAGCAGTACTTC. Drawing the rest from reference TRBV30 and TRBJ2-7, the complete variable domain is SQTIHQWPATLVQPVGSPLSLECTVEGTSNPNLYWYRQAAGRGLQLLFYSVGIGQISSEVPQNLSASRPQDRQFILSSKKLLLSDSGFYLCAWSKGPSASAHGDYEQYFGPGTRLTVT.

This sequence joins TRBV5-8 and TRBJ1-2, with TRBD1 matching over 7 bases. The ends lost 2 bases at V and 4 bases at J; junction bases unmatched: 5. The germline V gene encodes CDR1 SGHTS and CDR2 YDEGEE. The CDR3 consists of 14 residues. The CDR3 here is CASSLPDRSYGYTF. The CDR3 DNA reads TGTGCCAGCAGCTTACCGGACAGGAGCTATGGCTACACCTTC. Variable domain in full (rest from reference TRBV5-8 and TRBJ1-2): EAGVTQSPTHLIKTRGQQATLRCSPISGHTSVYWYQQALGLGLQFLLWYDEGEERNRGNFPPRFSGRQFPNYSSELNVNALELEDSALYLCASSLPDRSYGYTFGSGTRLTVV.

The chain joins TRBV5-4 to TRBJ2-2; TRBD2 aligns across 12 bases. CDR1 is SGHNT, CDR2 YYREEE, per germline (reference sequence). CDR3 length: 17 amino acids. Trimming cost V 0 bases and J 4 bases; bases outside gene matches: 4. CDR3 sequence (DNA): TGTGCCAGCAGCTTGGCACTAGCGGGAGGCAGCACCGGGGAGCTGTTTTTT. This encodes CASSLALAGGSTGELFF. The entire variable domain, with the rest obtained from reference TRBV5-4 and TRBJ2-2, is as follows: ETGVTQSPTHLIKTRGQQVTLRCSSQSGHNTVSWYQQALGQGPQFIFQYYREEENGRGNFPPRFSGLQFPNYSSELNVNALELDDSALYLCASSLALAGGSTGELFFGEGSRLTVL.

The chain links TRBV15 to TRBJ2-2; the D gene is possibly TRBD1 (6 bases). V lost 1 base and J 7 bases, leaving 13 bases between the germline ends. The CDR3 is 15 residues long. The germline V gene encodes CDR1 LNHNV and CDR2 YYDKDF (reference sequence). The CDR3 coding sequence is TGTGCCACCAGCAGAGCGGCAGGGGCGGGCGGGGAGCTGTTTTTT. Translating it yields CATSRAAGAGGELFF. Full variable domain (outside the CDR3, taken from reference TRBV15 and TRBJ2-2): DAMVIQNPRYQVTQFGKPVTLSCSQTLNHNVMYWYQQKSSQAPKLLFHYYDKDFNNEADTPDNFQSRRPNTSFCFLDIRSPGLGDTAMYLCATSRAAGAGGELFFGEGSRLTVL.